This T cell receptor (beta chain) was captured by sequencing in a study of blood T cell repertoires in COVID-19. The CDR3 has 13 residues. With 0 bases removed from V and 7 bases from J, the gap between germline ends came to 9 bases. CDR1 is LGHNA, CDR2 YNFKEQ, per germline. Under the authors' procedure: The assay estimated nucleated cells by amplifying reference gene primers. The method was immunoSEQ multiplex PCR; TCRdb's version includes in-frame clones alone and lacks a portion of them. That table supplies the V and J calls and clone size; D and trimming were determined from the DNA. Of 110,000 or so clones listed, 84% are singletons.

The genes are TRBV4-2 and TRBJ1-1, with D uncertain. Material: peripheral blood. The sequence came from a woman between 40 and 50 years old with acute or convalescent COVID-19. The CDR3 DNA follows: TGTGCCAGCAGCCAAGATGAGGGTGGTGAAGCTTTCTTT. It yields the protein CASSQDEGGEAFF.